This TCR beta chain was obtained from a study of cytomegalovirus exposure and HLA in healthy donors. In regard to this clone: What it recognizes is unknown.

Study results and limitations: Most TCR sequences were seen very rarely across donors, but some public TCRs occurred in many.

The PCR made use of 60 Vbeta and 13 Jbeta primers. Assay used: immunoSEQ multiplex PCR; TCRdb lists only in-frame clones, some missing. Among 120,000 to 150,000 clones listed, about 73% were seen once. Germline V CDR1 and CDR2: SGDLS, YYNGEE. J was trimmed by 3 bases and V by 5 bases; bases with no gene match: 8. The CDR3 consists of 15 residues. Sequences were obtained from PBMCs. The clonotype comes from a man in his forties in good health and CMV-seropositive. V usage is TRBV9 and J usage is TRBJ2-3, with 8 bases lining up with TRBD2. The CDR3 is CASRSLGLETDTQYF. The CDR3 DNA sequence: TGTGCCAGCAGGTCGCTGGGACTAGAGACAGATACGCAGTATTTT. The full variable domain, completed using reference TRBV9 and TRBJ2-3, is DSGVTQTPKHLITATGQRVTLRCSPRSGDLSVYWYQQSLDQGLQFLIQYYNGEERAKGNILERFSAQQFPDLHSELNLSSLELGDSALYFCASRSLGLETDTQYFGPGTRLTVL.